This TCR beta chain was sequenced in a study of radiotherapy plus CTLA-4 blockade in lung cancer. For the study at large: Roughly 17% of patients responded objectively, and around 32% achieved disease control.

Assay used: immunoSEQ multiplex PCR; TCRdb lists only in-frame clones, some missing. The sample has 51,000 or so clones, approximately 91% seen once; the top ten hold almost 8%. Findings of the study overall: Subsequent to radiotherapy plus ipilimumab, tumor-derived TCR clones underwent expansion in blood. Per reports, early blood T cell clone dynamics, plus interferon-beta, forecast response most strongly.

Patients had chemo-refractory metastatic non-small-cell lung cancer and received focal radiation plus CTLA-4 blockade that used ipilimumab. To note about this clone: Its specificity is unknown.

This sequence was found in a human donor with non-small cell lung cancer whose response to radiotherapy plus ipilimumab could not be evaluated. The material was peripheral blood, obtained from a patient treated with radiotherapy plus ipilimumab.

The CDR3 protein is CASSRTGDQDTQYF. Written as DNA, the CDR3 is TGCGCCAGCAGCCGGACAGGAGATCAGGATACGCAGTATTTT. V usage is TRBV5-1 and J usage is TRBJ2-3, with 7 bases matching TRBD1. The germline V gene encodes CDR1 SGHRS and CDR2 YFSETQ. The V gene end was trimmed by 4 bases and the J gene end by 6 bases; junction bases not matched to a gene: 8. The CDR3 contains 14 residues.